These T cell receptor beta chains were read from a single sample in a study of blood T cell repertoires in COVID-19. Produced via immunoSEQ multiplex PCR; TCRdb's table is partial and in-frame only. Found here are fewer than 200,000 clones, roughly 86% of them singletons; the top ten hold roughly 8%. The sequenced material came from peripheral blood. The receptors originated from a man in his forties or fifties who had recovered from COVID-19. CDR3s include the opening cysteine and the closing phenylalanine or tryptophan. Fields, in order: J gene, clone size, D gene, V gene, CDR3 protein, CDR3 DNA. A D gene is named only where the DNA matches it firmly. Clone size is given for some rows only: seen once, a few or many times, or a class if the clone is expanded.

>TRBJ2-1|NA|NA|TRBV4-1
CASSRARDNEQFF
TGCGCCAGCAGCCGGGCAAGAGACAATGAGCAGTTCTTC
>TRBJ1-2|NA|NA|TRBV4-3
CASSQDQGYSYGYTF
TGCGCCAGCAGCCAGGATCAGGGGTATAGCTATGGCTACACCTTC
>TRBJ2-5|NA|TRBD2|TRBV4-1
CASSQEIAGDQETQYF
TGCGCCAGCAGCCAAGAGATAGCGGGGGACCAAGAGACCCAGTACTTC
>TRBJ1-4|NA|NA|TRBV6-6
CASAPGEKLFF
TGTGCCAGCGCCCCGGGAGAAAAACTGTTTTTT
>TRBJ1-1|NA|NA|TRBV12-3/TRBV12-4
CASRGNTEAFF
TGTGCCAGCCGGGGGAACACTGAAGCTTTCTTT
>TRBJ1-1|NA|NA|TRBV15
CATSSQGYTEAFF
TGTGCCACCAGCAGCCAGGGTTACACTGAAGCTTTCTTT
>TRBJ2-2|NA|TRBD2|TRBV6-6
CASRDRSGGDTGELFF
TGTGCCAGCAGGGACCGGTCGGGAGGGGACACCGGGGAGCTGTTTTTT
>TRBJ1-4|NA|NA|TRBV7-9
CASSTPAQGEKLFF
TGTGCCAGCAGCACACCCGCACAGGGAGAAAAACTGTTTTTT
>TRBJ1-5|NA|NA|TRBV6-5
CASSFSSGNQPQHF
TGTGCCAGCTCCTTCTCGTCGGGCAATCAGCCCCAGCATTTT
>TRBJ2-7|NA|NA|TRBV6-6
CASSTYGPSGYEQYF
TGTGCCAGCAGTACTTACGGACCGAGCGGTTACGAGCAGTACTTC
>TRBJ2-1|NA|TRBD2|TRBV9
CASNSPTSAAGGYEQFF
TGTGCCAGCAATTCACCGACTAGTGCTGCGGGAGGCTATGAGCAGTTCTTC
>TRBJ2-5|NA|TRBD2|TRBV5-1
CASDLAGGETQYF
TGCGCCAGCGACCTAGCGGGAGGCGAGACCCAGTACTTC
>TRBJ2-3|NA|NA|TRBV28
CASSPAHSGSTDTQYF
TGTGCCAGCAGTCCCGCTCACTCAGGCTCCACAGATACGCAGTATTTT
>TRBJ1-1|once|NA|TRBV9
CASSVIGANTEAFF
TGTGCCAGCAGCGTAATCGGAGCGAACACTGAAGCTTTCTTT
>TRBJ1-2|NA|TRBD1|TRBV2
CASSIARDRGRGYTF
TGTGCCAGCAGTATTGCTCGGGACAGGGGTCGGGGCTACACCTTC
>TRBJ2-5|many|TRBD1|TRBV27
CASSLSTGTGFETQYF
TGTGCCAGCAGTTTATCTACCGGGACAGGGTTTGAGACCCAGTACTTC
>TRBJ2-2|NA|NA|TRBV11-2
CASRSGPGGTGELFF
TGTGCCAGCCGCTCGGGACCCGGGGGAACCGGGGAGCTGTTTTTT
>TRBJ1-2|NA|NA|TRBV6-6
CASSHSWAGVGGAGGYGYTF
TGTGCCAGCAGCCATTCGTGGGCGGGGGTCGGAGGCGCCGGGGGCTATGGCTACACCTTC
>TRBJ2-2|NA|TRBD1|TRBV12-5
CASGPGQGLIGELFF
TGTGCTAGTGGTCCGGGACAGGGGTTAATCGGGGAGCTGTTTTTT
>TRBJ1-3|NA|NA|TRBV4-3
CASSQDLGNTIYF
TGCGCCAGCAGCCAAGATCTGGGAAACACCATATATTTT
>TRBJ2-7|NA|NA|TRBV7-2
CASRSDRYEQYF
TGTGCCAGCAGATCTGACAGATACGAGCAGTACTTC
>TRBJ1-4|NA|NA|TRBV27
CASSSGGAVEKLFF
TGTGCCAGCAGTTCGGGGGGGGCTGTTGAAAAACTGTTTTTT
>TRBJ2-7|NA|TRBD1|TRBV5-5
CASSKDRGPTYEQYF
TGTGCCAGCAGCAAGGACAGGGGGCCGACCTACGAGCAGTACTTC
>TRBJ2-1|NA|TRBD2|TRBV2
CASRTGTSGGEQFF
TGTGCCAGCAGGACCGGGACTAGCGGCGGAGAGCAGTTCTTC
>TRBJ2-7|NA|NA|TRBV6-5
CASKRRQASYEQYF
TGTGCCAGCAAGAGGAGACAGGCTTCCTACGAGCAGTACTTC
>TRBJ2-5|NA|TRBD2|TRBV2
CASSEGTSGLFAAQYF
TGTGCCAGCAGTGAAGGGACTAGCGGACTTTTCGCGGCCCAGTACTTC
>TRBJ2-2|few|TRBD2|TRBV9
CASSISDGGDTGELFF
TGTGCCAGCAGCATATCTGATGGGGGGGACACCGGGGAGCTGTTTTTT
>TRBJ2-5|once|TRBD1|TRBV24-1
CATSDFTLTGVIQETQYF
TGTGCCACCAGTGATTTCACCTTGACAGGGGTTATCCAAGAGACCCAGTACTTC
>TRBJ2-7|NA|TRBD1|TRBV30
CAWTSPRGRPYEQYF
TGTGCCTGGACTTCTCCCAGGGGGCGACCCTACGAGCAGTACTTC
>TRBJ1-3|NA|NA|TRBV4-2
CASSQEIPEDSGNTIYF
TGTGCCAGCAGCCAAGAAATTCCAGAAGACTCTGGAAACACCATATATTTT
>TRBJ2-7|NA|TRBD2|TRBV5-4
CASSLAAGGPYEQYF
TGTGCCAGCAGCTTGGCGGCGGGGGGGCCATATGAGCAGTACTTC
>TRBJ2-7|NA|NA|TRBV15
CATSRDLGSEQYF
TGTGCCACCAGCAGAGATTTAGGGAGCGAGCAGTACTTC
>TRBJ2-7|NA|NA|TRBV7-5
CARSVTGSSSYEQYF
TGTGCCAGAAGTGTAACAGGGAGCTCCTCCTACGAGCAGTACTTC
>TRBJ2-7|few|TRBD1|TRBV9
CASSTDHNGQGWDEQYF
TGTGCCAGCAGCACAGACCACAATGGACAGGGTTGGGACGAGCAGTACTTC
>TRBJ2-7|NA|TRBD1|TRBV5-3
CAESHGTGGNEQYF
TGTGCAGAGAGCCACGGGACAGGGGGGAACGAGCAGTACTTC
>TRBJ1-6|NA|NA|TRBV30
CAWSPDGSNSPLHF
TGTGCCTGGAGTCCGGACGGGAGTAATTCACCCCTCCACTTT
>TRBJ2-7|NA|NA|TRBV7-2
CASSLGRGRYEQYF
TGTGCCAGCAGCTTAGGGCGGGGGCGATACGAGCAGTACTTC
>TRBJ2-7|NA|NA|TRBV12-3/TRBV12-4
CASSWGSEQYF
TGTGCCAGCAGTTGGGGCTCCGAGCAGTACTTC
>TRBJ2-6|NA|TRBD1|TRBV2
CASSQDQGAGANVLTF
TGTGCCAGCAGCCAAGATCAGGGGGCTGGGGCCAACGTCCTGACTTTC
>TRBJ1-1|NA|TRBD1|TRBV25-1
CASSEGQGGTEAFF
TGTGCCAGCAGTGAGGGGCAGGGGGGCACTGAAGCTTTCTTT
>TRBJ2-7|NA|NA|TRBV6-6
CASSWDKSYEQYF
TGTGCCAGCAGTTGGGACAAATCCTACGAGCAGTACTTC